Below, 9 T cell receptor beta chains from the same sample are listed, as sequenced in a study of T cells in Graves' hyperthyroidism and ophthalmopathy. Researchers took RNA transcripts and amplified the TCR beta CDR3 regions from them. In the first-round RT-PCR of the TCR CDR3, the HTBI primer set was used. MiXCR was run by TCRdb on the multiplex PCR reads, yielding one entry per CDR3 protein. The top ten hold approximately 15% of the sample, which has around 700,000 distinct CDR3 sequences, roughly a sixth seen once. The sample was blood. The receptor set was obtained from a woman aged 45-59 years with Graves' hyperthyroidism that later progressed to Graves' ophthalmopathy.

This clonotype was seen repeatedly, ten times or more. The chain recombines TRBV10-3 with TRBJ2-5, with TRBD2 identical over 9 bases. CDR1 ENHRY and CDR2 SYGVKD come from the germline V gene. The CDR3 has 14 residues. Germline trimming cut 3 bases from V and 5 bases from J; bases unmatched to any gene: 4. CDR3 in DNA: TGTGCCATCAGTGACAGCGGGGGGTTGGAGACCCAGTACTTC. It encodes CAISDSGGLETQYF.

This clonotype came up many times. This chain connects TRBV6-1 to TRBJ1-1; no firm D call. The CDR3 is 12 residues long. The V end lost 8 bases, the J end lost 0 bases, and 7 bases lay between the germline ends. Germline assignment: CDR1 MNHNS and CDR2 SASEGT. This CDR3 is CASALVNTEAFF. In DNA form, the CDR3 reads TGTGCCAGCGCCCTAGTGAACACTGAAGCTTTCTTT.

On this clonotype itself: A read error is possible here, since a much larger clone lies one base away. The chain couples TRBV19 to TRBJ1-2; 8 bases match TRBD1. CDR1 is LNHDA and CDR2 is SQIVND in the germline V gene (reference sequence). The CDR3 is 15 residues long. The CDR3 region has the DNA TGTGCCGGTAGTCCGGGACAGGCTTCTAACTATGGCTACACCTTC. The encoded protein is CAGSPGQASNYGYTF.

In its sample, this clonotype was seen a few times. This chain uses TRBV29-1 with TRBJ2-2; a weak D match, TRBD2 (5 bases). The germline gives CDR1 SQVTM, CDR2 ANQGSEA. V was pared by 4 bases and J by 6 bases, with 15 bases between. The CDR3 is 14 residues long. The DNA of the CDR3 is TGCAGCGTTGTTGGGCAGCGGACCGCCGGGGAGCTGTTTTTT. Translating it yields CSVVGQRTAGELFF.

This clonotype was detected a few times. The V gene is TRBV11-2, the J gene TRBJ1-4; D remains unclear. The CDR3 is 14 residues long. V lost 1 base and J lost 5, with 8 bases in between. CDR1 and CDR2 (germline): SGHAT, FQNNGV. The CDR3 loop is CASSLGTVNEKLFF. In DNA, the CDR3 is TGTGCCAGCAGCTTAGGAACAGTAAATGAAAAACTGTTTTTT.

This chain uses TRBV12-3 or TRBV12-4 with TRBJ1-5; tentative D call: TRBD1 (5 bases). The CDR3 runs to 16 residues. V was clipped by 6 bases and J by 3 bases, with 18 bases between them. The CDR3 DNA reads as TGTGCCAGCAGCTCCAGTTCCCGGGACCACAATCAGCCCCAGCATTTT. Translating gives CASSSSSRDHNQPQHF.

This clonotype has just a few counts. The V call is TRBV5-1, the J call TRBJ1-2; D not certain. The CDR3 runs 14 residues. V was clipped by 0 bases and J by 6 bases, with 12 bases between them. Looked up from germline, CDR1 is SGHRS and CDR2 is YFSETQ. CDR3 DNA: TGCGCCAGCAGCTTGGAAGGTAGTATCGATGGCTACACCTTC. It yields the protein CASSLEGSIDGYTF.

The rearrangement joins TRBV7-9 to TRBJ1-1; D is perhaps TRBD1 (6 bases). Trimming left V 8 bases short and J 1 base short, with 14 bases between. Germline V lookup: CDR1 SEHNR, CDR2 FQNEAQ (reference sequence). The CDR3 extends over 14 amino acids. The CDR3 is CASGGHRTNTEAFF. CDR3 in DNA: TGTGCCAGCGGGGGCCACCGTACGAACACTGAAGCTTTCTTT.

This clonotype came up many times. The CDR3 DNA reads as TGTGCCTGGAGTGTACCTTTCGACTATGGCTACACCTTC. It translates to CAWSVPFDYGYTF. The chain carries TRBV30 and TRBJ1-2; D call uncertain. The CDR3 runs 13 residues. V lost 0 bases and J lost 3, with 8 bases in between. Germline-derived CDR1 and CDR2 are GTSNPN and SVGIG (reference sequence).